Below, 21 T cell receptor beta chains from the same sample are listed, as sequenced in a study of cytomegalovirus exposure and HLA in healthy donors. Amplification used 60 Vbeta primers and 13 Jbeta primers. Assay used: immunoSEQ multiplex PCR; TCRdb lists only in-frame clones, some missing. Of about 64,000 clones listed, 85% to 90% were seen once; the top ten hold 9.5% to 12%. The sample was PBMCs. All receptors come from a female donor in good health and CMV-seronegative.

The genes are TRBV5-1 and TRBJ2-6, with a weak D call TRBD2 (5 bases). The CDR3 runs 19 residues. V lost 1 base, J lost 0 bases, and 17 bases lay in between. Germline V lookup: CDR1 SGHRS, CDR2 YFSETQ. CDR3 protein: CASSLRSGSVSSGANVLTF. In nucleotides, the CDR3 is TGCGCCAGCAGCTTGCGGTCGGGGTCAGTATCCTCTGGGGCCAACGTCCTGACTTTC.

The genes are TRBV9 and TRBJ2-2, with D possibly TRBD1 on 6 matching bases. The germline CDR1 and CDR2 sequences are SGDLS and YYNGEE. The CDR3 spans 13 residues. Trimming shortened V by 1 base and J by 5 bases, and 6 bases separated the two germline ends. The CDR3 spells CASSVRGTGELFF. The CDR3 nucleotides read TGTGCCAGCAGCGTAAGGGGGACCGGGGAGCTGTTTTTT. The entire variable domain, with the rest obtained from reference TRBV9 and TRBJ2-2, is as follows: DSGVTQTPKHLITATGQRVTLRCSPRSGDLSVYWYQQSLDQGLQFLIQYYNGEERAKGNILERFSAQQFPDLHSELNLSSLELGDSALYFCASSVRGTGELFFGEGSRLTVL.

The genes are TRBV5-1 and TRBJ2-1, with 10 bases identical to TRBD1. This CDR3 spans 15 amino acids. The germline CDR1 and CDR2 sequences are SGHRS and YFSETQ. The V and J ends lost 4 bases and 8 bases, in that order; junction bases with no gene match: 9. The CDR3 here is CASSPGQGLFDEQFF. The CDR3 nucleotides read TGCGCCAGCAGCCCGGGACAGGGGTTGTTTGATGAGCAGTTCTTC.

This clone was detected only a few times. The chain has TRBV6-1 and TRBJ2-5, with D perhaps matching TRBD2 (7 bases). V lost 2 bases and J lost 4, with 17 bases in between. Germline V gene data show CDR1 as MNHNS and CDR2 as SASEGT. CDR3 length: 16 residues. The DNA of the CDR3 is TGTGCCAGCAGTGAACGATGGGGAGGGGGAGGAGAGACCCAGTACTTC. It translates to CASSERWGGGGETQYF.

The chain carries TRBV6-4 and TRBJ2-5; the match to TRBD1 covers 9 bases. The junction had 4 bases not matched to a gene; V was cut back by 5 bases and J by 3 bases. The germline gives CDR1 MRHNA, CDR2 SNTAGT. CDR3 size: 14 residues. The CDR3 DNA reads TGTGCCAGCAGTATCCGGGACAGGGAAGAGACCCAGTACTTC. Protein sequence: CASSIRDREETQYF.

The gene calls are TRBV6-6 and TRBJ2-3, with 9 bases that match TRBD1. This CDR3 is 14 amino acids long. The germline V gene encodes CDR1 MNHNY and CDR2 SVGAGI (reference sequence). J gave up 5 bases and V 5 bases, and 5 bases lay outside the gene matches. CDR3 sequence reads: CASSHGQGKDTQYF. The CDR3 nucleotides read TGTGCCAGCAGTCACGGACAGGGGAAAGATACGCAGTATTTT.

The chain is built from TRBV27 and TRBJ1-2; 11 bases are a match to TRBD1. Trimming cost V 4 bases and J 14 bases; bases outside gene matches: 9. The CDR3 consists of 13 residues. Germline CDR1 is MNHEY and CDR2 is SMNVEV (reference sequence). CDR3 nucleotides: TGTGCCAGCAGTTCAGGGACAGGGGGGACTAGGACCTTC. Amino acid sequence: CASSSGTGGTRTF.

The chain uses TRBV7-2 and TRBJ2-5; 12 bases match TRBD2. Germline values: CDR1 SGHTA, CDR2 FQGNSA. CDR3 length: 18 amino acids. V lost 4 bases to trimming and J lost 1 base; unmatched junction nucleotides: 10. CDR3 DNA: TGTGCCAGCAGCTCCTGGACTCGACTAGCGGGAGCCCAAGAGACCCAGTACTTC. Its protein is CASSSWTRLAGAQETQYF.

A note on this clone: Its ends do not fully match the called genes, so a read error is possible. CDR3 loop: CASRLGDRETQYF. CDR3 DNA: TGTGCCAGCAGATTGGGGGACAGGGAGACCCAGTACTTC. V gene TRBV5-5 combines with J gene TRBJ2-5, with TRBD1 identical over 8 bases. Germline values: CDR1 SGHKS, CDR2 YYEKEE (reference sequence). The CDR3 spans 13 residues.

This clone was recorded only once. CDR3 in amino acids: CASSPGGTSGGQETQYF. DNA of the CDR3: TGCGCCAGCAGCCCCGGCGGGACTAGCGGGGGACAAGAGACCCAGTACTTC. This chain connects TRBV5-1 to TRBJ2-5, with 14 bases identical to TRBD2. Germline V gene lookup returns CDR1 SGHRS and CDR2 YFSETQ. The CDR3 is 17 residues long. V was clipped by 4 bases and J by 2 bases; unmatched bases: 7.

This rearrangement joins TRBV7-9 to TRBJ2-2; D unclear. V dropped 5 bases and J dropped 1 base, with 8 bases sitting between them. The length of the CDR3 is 14 residues. The germline gives CDR1 SEHNR, CDR2 FQNEAQ (reference sequence). Here the CDR3 DNA reads TGTGCCAGCAGCGTTACACGGAACACCGGGGAGCTGTTTTTT. This encodes CASSVTRNTGELFF.

The chain links TRBV19 to TRBJ1-2; D perhaps matches TRBD1 (5 bases). The CDR3 is 15 residues long. Trimming took off 4 bases at V and 8 bases at J, with 20 bases between the two ends. The V gene's germline CDR1 is LNHDA and CDR2 SQIVND (reference sequence). Here the CDR3 reads CASSRVRQGSAGYTF. The DNA of the CDR3 is TGTGCCAGTAGTAGAGTCAGGCAGGGCTCAGCAGGCTACACCTTC.

The chain uses TRBV5-6 and TRBJ2-3; TRBD2 matches 16 bases. The CDR3 length is 18 residues. Germline loops: CDR1 SGHDT, CDR2 YYEEEE. J gave up 1 base and V 3 bases, and 5 bases lay outside the gene matches. CDR3 protein: CASSWGLAGGPGTDTQYF. The CDR3 DNA reads as TGTGCCAGCAGCTGGGGACTAGCGGGGGGGCCGGGCACAGATACGCAGTATTTT. The whole variable domain, remainder taken from reference TRBV5-6 and TRBJ2-3, is DAGVTQSPTHLIKTRGQQVTLRCSPKSGHDTVSWYQQALGQGPQFIFQYYEEEERQRGNFPDRFSGHQFPNYSSELNVNALLLGDSALYLCASSWGLAGGPGTDTQYFGPGTRLTVL.

Points on this clone: The junction departs from germline at one end; a sequencing error may be responsible. The rearrangement joins TRBV7-7 to TRBJ2-3; possibly TRBD2 for D (5 bases). Germline values: CDR1 SSHAT, CDR2 FNYEAQ (reference sequence). This CDR3 is built from 16 residues. CDR3 DNA: TGTGCTAGCAGCTTAGGCCTAGGGAGCAACACAGATACGCAGTATTTT. This encodes CASSLGLGSNTDTQYF. Drawing the rest from reference TRBV7-7 and TRBJ2-3, the complete variable domain is GAGVSQSPRYKVTKRGQDVTLRCDPISSHATLYWYQQALGQGPEFLTYFNYEAQPDKSGLPSDRFSAERPEGSISTLTIQRTEQRDSAMYRCASSLGLGSNTDTQYFGPGTRLTVL.

The chain uses TRBV2 and TRBJ2-2, with 13 bases matching TRBD2. Trimming cost V 5 bases and J 4 bases; bases outside gene matches: 13. This CDR3 is 19 amino acids long. Germline assignment: CDR1 SNHLY and CDR2 FYNNEI. The CDR3 loop reads CASSTRDPGLAGLTGELFF. In nucleotides, the CDR3 is TGTGCCAGCAGTACTCGAGACCCGGGACTAGCGGGACTCACCGGGGAGCTGTTTTTT.

The chain employs TRBV11-2 and TRBJ2-7; D gene unclear. The CDR3 contains 13 residues. Germline V gene lookup returns CDR1 SGHAT and CDR2 FQNNGV. V was pared by 6 bases and J by 6 bases, with 15 bases between. CDR3 DNA: TGTGCCAGCAGTTCCTCGTGGCCCATCGAGCAGTACTTC. Translating gives CASSSSWPIEQYF.

This chain connects TRBV15 to TRBJ2-1; 7 positions match TRBD2. Germline trimming cut 1 base from V and 6 bases from J; bases unmatched to any gene: 9. This CDR3 spans 16 amino acids. The germline gives CDR1 LNHNV, CDR2 YYDKDF (reference sequence). In DNA, the CDR3 is TGTGCCACCAGCAGAGGAGGGGCGGGAGACTCCAATGAGCAGTTCTTC. Translation gives CATSRGGAGDSNEQFF.

The rearrangement joins TRBV5-5 to TRBJ2-1, with 7 bases identical to TRBD1. The length of the CDR3 is 13 residues. Germline assignment: CDR1 SGHKS and CDR2 YYEKEE (reference sequence). The V segment lost 4 bases and the J segment 6 bases; nucleotides outside the gene matches: 4. CDR3 region: CASSRTGGNEQFF. In DNA form, the CDR3 reads TGTGCCAGCAGCCGGACAGGAGGCAATGAGCAGTTCTTC.

The V gene is TRBV5-1, the J gene TRBJ2-3, with TRBD2 matching 7 bases. The junction had 1 base not matched to a gene; V was cut back by 0 bases and J by 3 bases. CDR3 length equals 14 residues. Germline CDR1 SGHRS, CDR2 YFSETQ. The CDR3 bases are TGCGCCAGCAGCTTGGAGCGGGGTACAGATACGCAGTATTTT. This encodes CASSLERGTDTQYF.

This clone was counted only a few times. V is TRBV7-9 and J is TRBJ1-1; the match to TRBD1 covers 8 bases. The CDR3 spans 18 residues. Germline CDR1 reads SEHNR; CDR2 reads FQNEAQ (reference sequence). The J segment lost 1 base and the V segment lost 4 bases, leaving 14 bases of the junction unmatched. CDR3 in DNA: TGTGCCAGCAGCTCTAGGAGACAGGGGCAAGGTGGGAACACTGAAGCTTTCTTT. This encodes CASSSRRQGQGGNTEAFF. Together with reference TRBV7-9 and TRBJ1-1, the CDR3 gives the full variable domain: DTGVSQNPRHKITKRGQNVTFRCDPISEHNRLYWYRQTLGQGPEFLTYFQNEAQLEKSRLLSDRFSAERPKGSFSTLEIQRTEQGDSAMYLCASSSRRQGQGGNTEAFFGQGTRLTVV.

This chain joins TRBV5-4 and TRBJ2-7; D is perhaps TRBD2 (5 bases). CDR1 and CDR2 (germline): SGHNT, YYREEE (reference sequence). The length of the CDR3 is 14 residues. Trimming left V 4 bases short and J 4 bases short, with 15 bases between. As DNA, the CDR3 is TGTGCCAGCAGCCCGTCCGGAGGCTGGTACGAGCAGTACTTC. It encodes CASSPSGGWYEQYF.